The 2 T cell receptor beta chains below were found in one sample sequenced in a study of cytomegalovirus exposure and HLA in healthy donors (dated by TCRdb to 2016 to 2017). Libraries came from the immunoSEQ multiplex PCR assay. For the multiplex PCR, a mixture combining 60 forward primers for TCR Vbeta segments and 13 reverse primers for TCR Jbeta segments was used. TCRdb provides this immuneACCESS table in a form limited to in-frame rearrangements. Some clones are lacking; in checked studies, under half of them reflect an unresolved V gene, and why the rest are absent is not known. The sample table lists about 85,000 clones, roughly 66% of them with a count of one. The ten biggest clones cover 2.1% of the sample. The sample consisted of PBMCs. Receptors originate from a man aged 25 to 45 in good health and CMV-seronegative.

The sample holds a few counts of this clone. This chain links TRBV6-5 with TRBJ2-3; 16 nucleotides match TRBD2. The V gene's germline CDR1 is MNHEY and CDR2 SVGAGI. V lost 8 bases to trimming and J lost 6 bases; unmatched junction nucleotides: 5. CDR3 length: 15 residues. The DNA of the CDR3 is TGTGCCAGCGGGACTAGCGGGAGGGCAGCCGATACGCAGTATTTT. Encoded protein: CASGTSGRAADTQYF.

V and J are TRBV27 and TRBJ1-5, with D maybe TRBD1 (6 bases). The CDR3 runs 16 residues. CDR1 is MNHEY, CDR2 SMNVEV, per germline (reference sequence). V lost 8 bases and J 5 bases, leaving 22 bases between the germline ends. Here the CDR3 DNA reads TGTGCCAGCGCCCAGGGAACCAGGGGAGAGGATCAGCCCCAGCATTTT. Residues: CASAQGTRGEDQPQHF.